The clone carrying this T cell receptor beta chain showed up just a few times. The antigen is not known. These data belong to a study of blood T cells in healthy people across ages. Study outcomes and limitations: Across the age range, TCR beta diversity per million T cells fell in a roughly linear way. Those diversity estimates obtained from one million T cells were thought to be underestimates. Diversity of TCR beta correlated strongly with naive T cell percentage.

CDR1 MGHRA and CDR2 YSYEKL come from the germline V gene. The ends were cut back, 4 bases at V and 2 bases at J, with 17 bases in the middle. The CDR3 has 16 residues. A second 7 to 11 cycle PCR used barcoded and J-beta primers. MiXCR, run by TCRdb on the 5' RACE reads, gives a single entry per CDR3 protein. The table shows about 1.4 million distinct CDR3 sequences, with approximately 59% occurring only once. Sequencing was carried out using blood. The V gene is TRBV4-1, the J gene TRBJ1-2; D might be TRBD1 (5 bases). The source is a man younger than 30 in good health. The CDR3 loop is CASSPGMGPLNYGYTF. The CDR3, as DNA: TGCGCCAGCAGCCCTGGAATGGGACCCCTCAACTATGGCTACACCTTC.